This T cell receptor (beta chain) was observed in a study of response to subunit inactivated influenza vaccine. Broader study findings: After each seasonal influenza vaccination, few new T cells are recruited, the authors suggested.

This clonotype appeared a few times. Antigen specificity is unknown. Germline CDR1 and CDR2: MNHNS and SASEGT. The CDR3 length is 15 residues. The V and J ends lost 8 bases and 0 bases respectively, with 14 bases between them. From the RT-PCR reads, TCRdb called clonotypes with MiXCR, one entry per CDR3 protein. This sample yields 150,000 to 200,000 distinct CDR3 sequences, of which 9.5% to 12% are seen a single time; roughly a third belongs to the top ten. The rearrangement uses TRBV6-1 and TRBJ1-5, with D hard to call. Sequenced here: CD8+ T cells sorted from PBMCs, sampled around 25 months after vaccination. The sequence was obtained from a man aged 50-75 years who received an inactivated influenza vaccine. The CDR3 DNA is TGTGCCAGCCAGGAACGATCTTATAGCAATCAGCCCCAGCATTTT. It yields the protein CASQERSYSNQPQHF.